A selection of T cell receptor beta chains follows, all from one sample in a study of identical twins. TCRdb re-called the 5' RACE reads through MiXCR, storing one row per CDR3 protein. The table records around 200,000 distinct CDR3 sequences, around a tenth of them present only once. What was sequenced was memory (CD45RO+) T cells sorted from blood. The receptors originated from a woman aged 18-29 years in good health. Both conserved end residues are part of each CDR3. D genes are given only for firm matches. Clone size is given for some rows only: seen once, a few or many times, or a class if the clone is expanded.

J gene: TRBJ2-2
D gene: TRBD2
clone size: many
V gene: TRBV7-2
CDR3 protein: CASSLVGGTSRRANTGELFF
CDR3 DNA: TGTGCCAGCAGCTTAGTGGGGGGGACGTCGAGGAGGGCGAACACCGGGGAGCTGTTTTTT

J gene: TRBJ1-2
D gene: -
clone size: few
V gene: TRBV28
CDR3 protein: CASSLLPYGYTF
CDR3 DNA: TGTGCCAGCAGTTTACTCCCTTATGGCTACACCTTC

J gene: TRBJ2-3
D gene: -
clone size: few
V gene: TRBV7-8
CDR3 protein: CASSPREISTDTQYF
CDR3 DNA: TGTGCCAGCAGCCCCCGGGAGATCAGCACAGATACGCAGTATTTT

J gene: TRBJ2-1
D gene: TRBD2
clone size: few
V gene: TRBV11-2
CDR3 protein: CASSGLVFDEQFF
CDR3 DNA: TGTGCCAGCAGCGGACTAGTATTCGATGAGCAGTTCTTC

J gene: TRBJ1-3
D gene: -
clone size: -
V gene: TRBV11-3
CDR3 protein: CASSLEAFLVGNTIYF
CDR3 DNA: TGTGCCAGCAGCTTAGAAGCTTTTCTGGTTGGAAACACCATATATTTT

J gene: TRBJ1-2
D gene: -
clone size: few
V gene: TRBV4-2
CDR3 protein: CASSKERQLNNYGYTF
CDR3 DNA: TGTGCCAGCAGCAAGGAACGACAGCTGAACAACTATGGCTACACCTTC

J gene: TRBJ2-3
D gene: -
clone size: many
V gene: TRBV29-1
CDR3 protein: CSPISWGTGADTQYF
CDR3 DNA: TGCAGCCCGATCAGCTGGGGCACTGGTGCAGATACGCAGTATTTT

J gene: TRBJ2-4
D gene: TRBD1
clone size: -
V gene: TRBV20-1
CDR3 protein: CSALTGGGGSKNIQYF
CDR3 DNA: TGCAGTGCTCTTACAGGGGGCGGCGGTTCCAAAAACATTCAGTACTTC

J gene: TRBJ2-3
D gene: -
clone size: many
V gene: TRBV20-1
CDR3 protein: CSGLASVADTQYF
CDR3 DNA: TGCAGTGGGCTGGCTAGTGTGGCAGATACGCAGTATTTT

J gene: TRBJ2-1
D gene: -
clone size: -
V gene: TRBV6-1
CDR3 protein: CASSRREGGEQFF
CDR3 DNA: TGTGCCAGCAGTCGGCGCGAGGGGGGTGAGCAGTTCTTC

J gene: TRBJ2-7
D gene: -
clone size: few
V gene: TRBV7-9
CDR3 protein: CASSISYEQYF
CDR3 DNA: TGTGCCAGCAGCATATCTTACGAGCAGTACTTC

J gene: TRBJ2-3
D gene: -
clone size: few
V gene: TRBV2
CDR3 protein: CAGGPTDTQYF
CDR3 DNA: TGTGCCGGGGGGCCGACCGATACGCAGTATTTT

J gene: TRBJ2-2
D gene: -
clone size: -
V gene: TRBV6-5
CDR3 protein: CASKFLAASNTGELFF
CDR3 DNA: TGTGCCAGCAAGTTCTTGGCCGCCTCTAACACCGGGGAGCTGTTTTTT

J gene: TRBJ2-3
D gene: -
clone size: -
V gene: TRBV3-1
CDR3 protein: CASSQRKGTQYF
CDR3 DNA: TGTGCCAGCAGCCAACGGAAAGGTACGCAGTATTTT

J gene: TRBJ2-3
D gene: -
clone size: few
V gene: TRBV7-9
CDR3 protein: CASSPLLGASTDTQYF
CDR3 DNA: TGTGCCAGCAGCCCATTACTAGGGGCCTCCACAGATACGCAGTATTTT

J gene: TRBJ2-1
D gene: -
clone size: -
V gene: TRBV7-9
CDR3 protein: CASSLTSKRHNEQFF
CDR3 DNA: TGTGCCAGCAGCTTGACCTCGAAGAGGCACAATGAGCAGTTCTTC

J gene: TRBJ2-3
D gene: -
clone size: many
V gene: TRBV10-3
CDR3 protein: CAMGSGSGGTDTQYF
CDR3 DNA: TGTGCCATGGGATCGGGGTCCGGGGGCACAGATACGCAGTATTTT

J gene: TRBJ2-7
D gene: -
clone size: -
V gene: TRBV12-3/TRBV12-4
CDR3 protein: CASSYAFSYEQYF
CDR3 DNA: TGTGCCAGCAGTTACGCATTTTCCTACGAGCAGTACTTC

J gene: TRBJ2-3
D gene: TRBD2
clone size: few
V gene: TRBV7-3
CDR3 protein: CASSRRGGFIDTQYF
CDR3 DNA: TGTGCCAGCAGCCGACGGGGGGGCTTCATAGATACGCAGTATTTT

J gene: TRBJ2-7
D gene: TRBD1
clone size: few
V gene: TRBV29-1
CDR3 protein: CSVDLGTGFEQYF
CDR3 DNA: TGCAGCGTTGATTTGGGGACAGGTTTCGAGCAGTACTTC

J gene: TRBJ2-7
D gene: TRBD1
clone size: -
V gene: TRBV19
CDR3 protein: CASRNTGGRYEQYF
CDR3 DNA: TGTGCCAGTAGAAATACAGGGGGGCGATACGAGCAGTACTTC

J gene: TRBJ2-3
D gene: -
clone size: -
V gene: TRBV11-2
CDR3 protein: CASSLGPRDTQYF
CDR3 DNA: TGTGCCAGCAGCTTAGGGCCAAGAGATACGCAGTATTTT